The rows below give T cell receptor beta chains drawn from one sample of a study of Ad26.COV2.S vaccination and SARS-CoV-2 variants. TCRdb's table, derived via immunoSEQ multiplex PCR, lists solely in-frame clones and lacks some. This table has about 460,000 clones, roughly 87% appearing once. Sequencing was performed on peripheral blood, taken in a trial of Ad26.COV2.S vaccine versus placebo. All receptors come from a person between 18 and 60 years old who received the Ad26.COV2.S COVID-19 vaccine or a placebo. Both conserved end residues are part of each CDR3. A D gene is named only where the DNA matches it firmly. Not all rows give a size; the values are once, few, many and, for expanded clones, a class.

>-|-|TRBJ2-1|TRBV7-9
TGTGCCAGCAGCTACGCAGGGGGGGTCAATGAGCAGTTCTTC
CASSYAGGVNEQFF
>-|-|TRBJ2-3|TRBV6-4
TGTGCCAGCAGTGACTCGAGTGGGGGGACAGATACGCAGTATTTT
CASSDSSGGTDTQYF
>-|-|TRBJ2-3|TRBV7-2
TGTGCCAGCAGCTTAGTGCCACGCACAGATACGCAGTATTTT
CASSLVPRTDTQYF
>TRBD2|-|TRBJ2-7|TRBV3-1/TRBV3-2
TGTGCCAGCAGCCAAGTAGCGGGGGAAGAGCAGTACTTC
CASSQVAGEEQYF
>-|-|TRBJ1-1|TRBV6-5
TGTGCCAGCGGGGGCGACAGAGACACTGAAGCTTTCTTT
CASGGDRDTEAFF
>TRBD1|-|TRBJ2-7|TRBV28
TGTGCCAGCAGGCCAGGGGACAGCGAGCAGTACTTC
CASRPGDSEQYF
>TRBD1|-|TRBJ1-2|TRBV11-2
TGTGCCAGCAGCTCCTTTCTCCCGACAGGGGCCTATGGCTACACCTTC
CASSSFLPTGAYGYTF
>TRBD1|once|TRBJ2-1|TRBV29-1
TGCAGCGCTAAGAACAGGGGAATGGCCAATGAGCAGTTCTTC
CSAKNRGMANEQFF
>-|-|TRBJ2-2|TRBV7-8
TGTGCCAGCAGCTTATCCATGGTATCGAACACCGGGGAGCTGTTTTTT
CASSLSMVSNTGELFF
>-|-|TRBJ1-2|TRBV7-9
TGTGCCGAAGCAGCTGGGACGTCAGGGGCCTCTTCGTCTTTCTATGGCTACACCTTC
CAEAAGTSGASSSFYGYTF
>-|-|TRBJ1-6|TRBV12-3/TRBV12-4
TGTGCCAGCAGTTTTTGGGGCGTCGAACCCCTCCACTTT
CASSFWGVEPLHF
>TRBD2|-|TRBJ2-3|TRBV19
TGTGCCAGTGGTAGCGGGAGGGAAGGTGCAGATACGCAGTATTTT
CASGSGREGADTQYF
>-|-|TRBJ2-5|TRBV5-1
TGCGCCAGCAGCTTAGAAGTAGTTCAGTTTAATCGTGAGACCCAGTACTTC
CASSLEVVQFNRETQYF
>-|-|TRBJ1-5|TRBV29-1
TGCAGCGTTGGTAATCCCGGGCCCCGGCCCCAGCATTTT
CSVGNPGPRPQHF
>-|-|TRBJ2-7|TRBV6-5
TGTGCCAGCAGCGGAGGACAGCGCCGGGGCGAGCAGTACTTC
CASSGGQRRGEQYF
>TRBD2|-|TRBJ2-1|TRBV11-2
TGTGCCAGCAGCGGGGAGCGGGGCACCTACAATGAGCAGTTCTTC
CASSGERGTYNEQFF
>-|-|TRBJ2-7|TRBV6-1
TGTGCCAGCAGTGAATACGTGGGGACCTACGAGCAGTACTTC
CASSEYVGTYEQYF
>-|-|TRBJ1-1|TRBV6-5
TGTGCCAGCAGTTACGAACACCGATGGGGCACTGAAGCTTTCTTT
CASSYEHRWGTEAFF
>TRBD1|-|TRBJ2-5|TRBV11-2
TGTGCCAGCAGCTCAATCCAGGGGGCTTGGGAGACCCAGTACTTC
CASSSIQGAWETQYF
>-|once|TRBJ2-7|TRBV6-5
TGTGCCAGCAGTACAGACTACGAGCAGTACTTC
CASSTDYEQYF
>TRBD2|-|TRBJ2-3|TRBV9
TGTGCCAGCAGCGCCCTAGCGGGGGGTCGCACAGATACGCAGTATTTT
CASSALAGGRTDTQYF
>-|-|TRBJ2-7|TRBV27
TGTGCCAGCAGTTTAAGGGGGTACAGGGATAGCTCCTACGAGCAGTACTTC
CASSLRGYRDSSYEQYF
>-|once|TRBJ2-5|TRBV9
TGTGCCAGCAGTGCAAGGGGGTTTGAGACCCAGTACTTC
CASSARGFETQYF
>-|-|TRBJ1-2|TRBV6-2/TRBV6-3
TGTGCCAGCAGTGGTGGGGGCGGCTATGGCTACACCTTC
CASSGGGGYGYTF
>-|once|TRBJ1-4|TRBV5-1
TGCGCCAGCAGCTTATGGGCGACTAATGAAAAACTGTTTTTT
CASSLWATNEKLFF
>TRBD2|-|TRBJ2-5|TRBV30
TGTGCCTGCACCCCGGGACTAAATAAGTACTTC
CACTPGLNKYF
>TRBD1|-|TRBJ2-3|TRBV27
TGTGCCAGCCACGGGACAGTTGATGCAGATACGCAGTATTTT
CASHGTVDADTQYF
>-|-|TRBJ2-4|TRBV7-8
TGTGCCAGCAGCCGAGGAATGGAGGGGCAAGCCAAAAACATTCAGTACTTC
CASSRGMEGQAKNIQYF
>-|-|TRBJ1-4|TRBV19
TGTGCCAGTAGTCGAAAAAAGGGCGCAACTAATGAAAAACTGTTTTTT
CASSRKKGATNEKLFF
>TRBD1|-|TRBJ1-2|TRBV27
TGTGCCAGCAGTCCGCGATCCAGGGGGTATGGCTACACCTTC
CASSPRSRGYGYTF
>TRBD1|-|TRBJ2-7|TRBV11-1
TGTGCCAGCAGCCATTACAGGGGGTCAGCCTACGAGCAGTACTTC
CASSHYRGSAYEQYF
>-|-|TRBJ2-1|TRBV15
TGTGCCACCAGCAGGAGGACAGACAACTCCTACAATGAGCAGTTCTTC
CATSRRTDNSYNEQFF
>-|once|TRBJ1-5|TRBV7-8
TGTGCCAGCAGCCCCCTCGTGGGAGAAGTTCCGAATCAGCCCCAGCATTTT
CASSPLVGEVPNQPQHF
>TRBD2|-|TRBJ2-1|TRBV27
TGTGCCAGCAGTTCCTGGGCTAGCGGGGGCTACAATGAGCAGTTCTTC
CASSSWASGGYNEQFF
>TRBD1|-|TRBJ1-3|TRBV11-2
TGTGCCAGCAGCTCAGCCCCAAAGGGACAGTTACGCTCTGGAAACACCATATATTTT
CASSSAPKGQLRSGNTIYF
>-|-|TRBJ2-2|TRBV4-1
TGCGCCAGCAGCCAAGAGGGGGGGCGTCCCGGGGAGCTGTTTTTT
CASSQEGGRPGELFF
>TRBD2|-|TRBJ2-1|TRBV7-3
TGTGCCAGCAGCCAGACTAGCGGGGCTGAGCAGTTCTTC
CASSQTSGAEQFF
>-|-|TRBJ1-1|TRBV5-1
TGCGCCAGCAGCTTGGAGCTGAACACTGAAGCTTTCTTT
CASSLELNTEAFF
>-|once|TRBJ2-7|TRBV3-1/TRBV3-2
TGTGCCAGCAGCCAAGGCCCCTTTTACGAGCAGTACTTC
CASSQGPFYEQYF
>TRBD1|-|TRBJ1-1|TRBV11-2
TGTGCCAGCAGCTTGTCCTGGACAGGGGGGTCTGAAGCTTTCTTT
CASSLSWTGGSEAFF
>-|-|TRBJ2-5|TRBV7-8
TGTGCCAGCAGCTTAGTTTTCTTTGGGGGCGGAGAGACCCAGTACTTC
CASSLVFFGGGETQYF
>-|few|TRBJ1-6|TRBV5-1
TGCGCCAGCAGCCCGTCGGGGGCGAAGTCCTATAATTCACCCCTCCACTTT
CASSPSGAKSYNSPLHF
>-|-|TRBJ2-2|TRBV4-1
TGCGCCAGCAGCCCTCGAAGAAAGGGCATAGGGTACGCCGGGGAGCTGTTTTTT
CASSPRRKGIGYAGELFF
>TRBD1|-|TRBJ1-5|TRBV6-5
TGTGCCAGCAGTTCCAGGGGGACAGGGGGTCAGCCCCAGCATTTT
CASSSRGTGGQPQHF
>TRBD2|-|TRBJ2-7|TRBV18
TGTGCCAGCTCACCTGGGGGGGTTTACGAGCAGTACTTC
CASSPGGVYEQYF
>-|few|TRBJ2-1|TRBV29-1
TGCAGCGTTGGTTGGGGGATAAATGAGCAGTTCTTC
CSVGWGINEQFF
>-|-|TRBJ1-1|TRBV3-1/TRBV3-2
TGTGCCAGGACGGACGGTCTCGACACTGAAGCTTTCTTT
CARTDGLDTEAFF
>-|-|TRBJ1-2|TRBV7-2
TGTGCCAGCAGCTTTCTTACCCAGACCTATGGCTACACCTTC
CASSFLTQTYGYTF
>TRBD2|-|TRBJ2-2|TRBV25-1
TGTGCCAGCAGAGGGGCGGTAGCGGGAGTTAACACCGGGGAGCTGTTTTTT
CASRGAVAGVNTGELFF
>-|-|TRBJ1-2|TRBV4-3
TGCGCCAGCAGCCAAGAGGTGTTTAGGGAGAACTATGGCTACACCTTC
CASSQEVFRENYGYTF
>TRBD1|-|TRBJ1-5|TRBV9
TGTGCCAGCAGCGCCGGGACAGGGGTCAATCAGCCCCAGCATTTT
CASSAGTGVNQPQHF
>-|-|TRBJ2-7|TRBV14
TGTGCCAGCAGCTCCACGGGGGCCCCTCGCTACGAGCAGTACTTC
CASSSTGAPRYEQYF
>-|-|TRBJ1-5|TRBV2
TGTGCCAGCATGGAAAGGCAGAATCAGCCCCAGCATTTT
CASMERQNQPQHF
>TRBD1|-|TRBJ2-4|TRBV5-6
TGTGCCAGCAGCCGGACAGGGAAAAACATTCAGTACTTC
CASSRTGKNIQYF
>-|once|TRBJ2-3|TRBV25-1
TGTGCCAGCAGTGAAGGGGGGGGGCGCCCCGCAGATACGCAGTATTTT
CASSEGGGRPADTQYF